This entry lists 13 T cell receptor beta chains sequenced from one sample in a study of prognosis after radiotherapy for stage I lung cancer. Amplification of the TCR beta CDR3 (from genomic DNA) was done by two-round multiplex PCR. Amplification in first-round PCR relied on primers specific to each TRBV and TRBJ gene. Using its own MiXCR run on the multiplex PCR reads, TCRdb lists one record per CDR3 protein. The sample consists of fewer than 20,000 distinct CDR3 sequences, around 40% of them appearing once. Sequenced material: PBMCs, taken before or after stereotactic body radiation therapy (not recorded which). These receptors all stem from a donor over 45 with non-small cell lung cancer.

The J gene is TRBJ2-5, the V gene TRBV6-2 or TRBV6-3; D gene ambiguous. This CDR3 contains 13 residues. Germline-derived CDR1 and CDR2 are MNHEY and SVGEGT. V lost 8 bases to trimming and J lost 5 bases, with 15 bases between them. The CDR3 bases are TGTGCCAGCTCTCGGCGGAGCGAGGAGACCCAGTACTTC. As protein: CASSRRSEETQYF.

This clonotype occurred many times. This chain joins TRBV19 and TRBJ2-1; 13 nucleotides match TRBD2. This CDR3 region has 15 residues. Per the germline V gene, CDR1 is LNHDA and CDR2 is SQIVND (reference sequence). Trimming cost V 5 bases and J 8 bases; bases outside gene matches: 6. The CDR3 spells CASSAGLAGLDEQFF. CDR3 nucleotide sequence: TGTGCCAGTAGTGCGGGACTAGCGGGATTGGATGAGCAGTTCTTC. The variable domain in full, completed from reference TRBV19 and TRBJ2-1, reads DGGITQSPKYLFRKEGQNVTLSCEQNLNHDAMYWYRQDPGQGLRLIYYSQIVNDFQKGDIAEGYSVSREKKESFPLTVTSAQKNPTAFYLCASSAGLAGLDEQFFGPGTRLTVL.

This clonotype occurred once. A far larger clone is one base from this, pointing to a likely read error. The chain combines TRBV6-5 with TRBJ2-2; no definite D call. V dropped 1 base and J dropped 8 bases, with 20 bases sitting between them. This CDR3 is built from 17 residues. Germline CDR1 MNHEY, CDR2 SVGAGI. CDR3 residues: CASSYLSRTADRGELFF. The CDR3 DNA follows: TGTGCCAGCAGTTACTTATCTCGGACGGCCGACCGGGGGGAGCTGTTTTTT.

In the case of this clonotype: Germline and junction disagree at one end, which may indicate a read error. The chain recombines TRBV9 with TRBJ2-6; TRBD1 or TRBD2 may be the D gene (5 bases each). The CDR3 has 17 amino acids. Germline CDR1 reads SGDLS; CDR2 reads YYNGEE. Written as DNA, the CDR3 is TGTGCCAGCAGCCCTCCAAGGTCCGGGGCCTGGGCCAACGTCCTGACTTTT. Its translation: CASSPPRSGAWANVLTF.

Ten or more counts support this clonotype. The chain is built from TRBV20-1 and TRBJ2-5; 10 bases are a match to TRBD2. Trimming took 6 bases from V and 5 from J; bases not matched to a gene: 9. Germline V gives CDR1 DFQATT, CDR2 SNEGSKA (reference sequence). The CDR3 contains 14 residues. CDR3 sequence: CSARGAGGRETQYF. The DNA for the CDR3 is TGCAGTGCCCGGGGAGCGGGGGGGCGGGAGACCCAGTACTTC.

The DNA for the CDR3 is TGTGCCAGCAGCGGCCTGGGTTACAACAATGAGCAGTTCTTC. Its protein is CASSGLGYNNEQFF. V and J are TRBV7-6 and TRBJ2-1; D unclear. This CDR3 has 14 residues. Germline V gives CDR1 SGHVS, CDR2 FNYEAQ. The ends were cut back, 5 bases at V and 5 bases at J, with 13 bases in the middle.

In this sample, this clonotype turned up many times. This chain links TRBV14 with TRBJ1-2; D call uncertain. With 0 bases removed from V and 4 bases from J, the gap between germline ends came to 6 bases. CDR3 length equals 13 residues. The germline V gene has CDR1 SGHDN and CDR2 FVKESK. CDR3: CASSQDLTYGYTF. The CDR3 DNA reads as TGTGCCAGCAGCCAAGATTTAACCTATGGCTACACCTTC.

This rearrangement joins TRBV5-4 to TRBJ1-2, with D possibly TRBD1 on 5 matching bases. Germline V gives CDR1 SGHNT, CDR2 YYREEE (reference sequence). The CDR3 runs to 14 residues. The ends were cut back, 3 bases at V and 8 bases at J, with 17 bases in the middle. CDR3 protein: CASSSGHGMGGYTF. CDR3 DNA: TGTGCCAGCAGCTCCGGACATGGGATGGGCGGCTACACCTTC.

Remarks on this clonotype: A read error likely explains this, since a far larger clone differs by one base. The chain recombines TRBV15 with TRBJ1-3; maybe TRBD1 (5 bases). CDR1 and CDR2 (germline): LNHNV, YYDKDF (reference sequence). The CDR3 is made up of 18 amino acids. CDR3 residues: CASSTFWDPRGSGNTIYF. The CDR3 region has the DNA TGTGCCAGCAGCACTTTTTGGGACCCTCGGGGGTCTGGAAACACCATATATTTT.

This clonotype is medium-sized by share. The gene calls are TRBV6-4 and TRBJ1-2; a weak D match, TRBD1 (6 bases). V lost 3 bases, J lost 8 bases, and 19 bases lay in between. CDR3 length: 15 amino acids. CDR1 is MRHNA, CDR2 SNTAGT, per germline. The CDR3 region has the DNA TGTGCCAGCAGTGAAGGTACAGGGATTAGGGACGGCTACACCTTC. Amino acids: CASSEGTGIRDGYTF.

The chain couples TRBV11-2 to TRBJ2-7, with 7 nucleotides matching TRBD1. CDR3 length: 13 amino acids. Germline V gene lookup returns CDR1 SGHAT and CDR2 FQNNGV. V shed 6 bases and J 3 bases; nucleotides not matched to a gene: 5. DNA of the CDR3: TGTGCCAGCAGATTCAGACAGGGCTACGAGCAGTACTTC. It yields the protein CASRFRQGYEQYF.

The V and J genes are TRBV6-5 and TRBJ2-1; 10 nucleotides match TRBD2. Germline V gives CDR1 MNHEY, CDR2 SVGAGI. The ends lost 2 bases at V and 8 bases at J; junction bases unmatched: 6. The CDR3 consists of 15 residues. CDR3 DNA: TGTGCCAGCAGTTACGGAGCGGGAGGGCCAGATGAGCAGTTCTTC. It specifies CASSYGAGGPDEQFF.

The sample holds many counts of this clonotype. V gene TRBV6-4 combines with J gene TRBJ2-1, with TRBD2 as a possible D gene (6 bases). Germline values: CDR1 MRHNA, CDR2 SNTAGT. The V and J ends lost 3 bases and 5 bases respectively, with 11 bases between them. The CDR3 totals 14 residues. Here the CDR3 DNA reads TGTGCCAGCAGTGAGAGCGGGTCTAACAATGAGCAGTTCTTC. Protein: CASSESGSNNEQFF.